The TCR beta chain described here comes from a study of identical twins. TCRdb used MiXCR to reprocess the 5' RACE reads, holding one entry per CDR3 protein. The data hold hundreds of thousands of distinct CDR3 sequences, with around a sixth observed a single time. Study findings and constraints: Sequences that were out-of-frame, alpha and twin-shared displayed an excess of low generation probability. Abundant cord blood beta clonotypes carried fewer insertions; memory repertoires showed none.

Germline V gene data show CDR1 as SGHTA and CDR2 as FQGNSA. The germline V and J ends were trimmed by 4 bases and 3 bases, with 13 bases remaining between them. There are 15 residues in the CDR3. Concerning this clonotype: Its target is unknown.

The sample was also reused in another study, on T cells expressing NK-cell markers.

The clonotype comes from a young woman in good health. The material sequenced was PBMCs. V usage is TRBV7-2 and J usage is TRBJ2-1; D perhaps matches TRBD2 (6 bases). The CDR3: CASSSTSCGYNEQFF. CDR3 DNA sequence: TGTGCCAGCAGCTCAACTAGCTGTGGCTACAATGAGCAGTTCTTC. The complete variable domain, with remaining parts taken from reference TRBV7-2 and TRBJ2-1, reads GAGVSQSPSNKVTEKGKDVELRCDPISGHTALYWYRQSLGQGLEFLIYFQGNSAPDKSGLPSDRFSAERTGGSVSTLTIQRTQQEDSAVYLCASSSTSCGYNEQFFGPGTRLTVL.